This T cell receptor beta chain was captured by sequencing in a study of cytomegalovirus exposure and HLA in healthy donors. Study at large: There were approximately 80 million unique TCRs (from HLA-typed donors) in an early data release. Most genotyped donors, approximately 81% of about 360, had Caucasian-associated genetic ancestry.

Both 60 Vbeta primers and 13 Jbeta primers went into the PCR. The assay was immunoSEQ multiplex PCR, and TCRdb's table has in-frame clones only and misses some. This sample yields hundreds of thousands of clones, of which around 75% are seen a single time; about 1.9% belongs to the top ten. Findings of the study overall: Some public TCRs appeared in many individuals, while most sequences were rare. Testing in vitro showed a few CMV-associated chains specific for CMV antigens.

The CDR3 totals 15 residues. V lost 2 bases and J lost 4, with 14 bases in between. Germline V gives CDR1 KGHSH, CDR2 LQKENI. Note on this clone: What it recognizes is unknown.

The source of this sequence is a woman between 25 and 40 years old in good health and CMV-seronegative. J is TRBJ1-2 and V is TRBV18, with a weak D call TRBD1 (5 bases). Sequencing was performed on PBMCs. CDR3 sequence: CASSPTGLPGYGYTF. The CDR3 DNA is TGTGCCAGCTCACCAACGGGACTACCTGGCTATGGCTACACCTTC.